This T cell receptor (beta chain) originates from a study of immune evolution from preneoplasia to lung adenocarcinoma. Each case's diagnosis was confirmed by two pathologists on H&E. Some clones are missing from TCRdb's copy, which holds only in-frame ones; the method was immunoSEQ multiplex PCR. This sample has 4,000 to 5,500 clones, with around 80% found just once. CDR3 length: 11 amino acids. Germline V lookup: CDR1 SQVTM, CDR2 ANQGSEA. Deletions cut 3 bases from V and 9 bases from J, with 12 bases between. This clone was counted between two and nine times. Its specificity is not known. Study-level findings and limits: Clonality was highest in normal lung, lower in later-stage lesions apparently.

The chain combines TRBV29-1 with TRBJ2-7, with D maybe TRBD1 (5 bases). The sequencing sample was made of FFPE adjacent normal lung tissue. The source of this sequence is a person aged 55-85 years with lung adenocarcinoma. The CDR3 protein is CSVDSGSRQYF. Here the CDR3 DNA reads TGCAGCGTTGATTCAGGGTCACGGCAGTACTTC.